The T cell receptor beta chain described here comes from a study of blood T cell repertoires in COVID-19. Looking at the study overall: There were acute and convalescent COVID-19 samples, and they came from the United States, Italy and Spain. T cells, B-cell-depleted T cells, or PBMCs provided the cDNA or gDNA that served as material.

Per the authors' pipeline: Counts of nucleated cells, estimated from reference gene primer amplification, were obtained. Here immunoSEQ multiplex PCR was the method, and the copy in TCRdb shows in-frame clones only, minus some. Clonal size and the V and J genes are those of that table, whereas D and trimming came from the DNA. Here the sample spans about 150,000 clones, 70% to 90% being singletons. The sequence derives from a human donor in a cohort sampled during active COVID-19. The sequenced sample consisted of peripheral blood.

The chain's CDR3 is CASSSPGLAGSEQYF. The CDR3 coding sequence is TGTGCCAGCAGCTCCCCGGGACTAGCGGGAAGCGAGCAGTACTTC. This chain links TRBV7-9 with TRBJ2-7; 13 nucleotides align to TRBD2. The germline gives CDR1 SEHNR, CDR2 FQNEAQ (reference sequence). CDR3 size: 15 residues. The V and J ends lost 4 bases and 6 bases, in that order; junction bases with no gene match: 6.